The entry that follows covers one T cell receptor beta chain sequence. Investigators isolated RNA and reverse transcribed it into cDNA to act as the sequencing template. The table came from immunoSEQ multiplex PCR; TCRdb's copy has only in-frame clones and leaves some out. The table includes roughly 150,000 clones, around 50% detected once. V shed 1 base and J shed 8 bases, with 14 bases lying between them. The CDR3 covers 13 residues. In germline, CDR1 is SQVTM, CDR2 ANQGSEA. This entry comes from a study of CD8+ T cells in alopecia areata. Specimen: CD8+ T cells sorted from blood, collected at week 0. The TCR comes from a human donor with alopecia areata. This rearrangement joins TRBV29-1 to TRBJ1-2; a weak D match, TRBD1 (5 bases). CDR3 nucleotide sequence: TGCAGCGTTGAAGGGAGGCAGGGTGGCGGCTACACCTTC. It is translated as CSVEGRQGGGYTF.